The 22 T cell receptor beta chains given below trace back to one sample, sequenced in a study of T cell responses to AZD1222 COVID-19 vaccine. The repertoire was sequenced with immunoSEQ multiplex PCR; TCRdb's copy has only in-frame clones and lacks some. This repertoire shows 150,000 to 170,000 clones, 80% to 90% found once; its top ten account for 5.5%. The specimen was peripheral blood, collected on day 0 of MenACWY control vaccination. The source is an adult in good health.

The V and J genes are TRBV11-1 and TRBJ2-5; D might be TRBD2 (5 bases). In germline, CDR1 is SGHAT, CDR2 FQDESV (reference sequence). The CDR3 totals 11 residues. The V and J ends lost 3 bases and 8 bases respectively, with 7 bases between them. The chain's CDR3 is CASSFEGTQYF. In DNA, the CDR3 is TGTGCCAGCAGCTTTGAGGGTACCCAGTACTTC.

The chain couples TRBV27 to TRBJ2-1, with D perhaps TRBD1 (6 bases). The germline CDR1 and CDR2 sequences are MNHEY and SMNVEV (reference sequence). V lost 3 bases and J lost 8, with 11 bases in between. This CDR3 is 13 amino acids long. The DNA for the CDR3 is TGTGCCAGCAGTTTCAGGGGTTGGGATGAGCAGTTCTTC. It codes for CASSFRGWDEQFF.

The chain joins TRBV6-1 to TRBJ1-1, with 8 bases aligning to TRBD1. The V segment lost 3 bases and the J segment 6 bases; nucleotides outside the gene matches: 3. Germline CDR1 and CDR2: MNHNS and SASEGT. The CDR3 spans 13 residues. CDR3 amino acids: CASSDRGRPEAFF. CDR3 in DNA: TGTGCCAGCAGTGACAGGGGGCGGCCTGAAGCTTTCTTT.

The chain couples TRBV18 to TRBJ2-7, with a tentative D call TRBD1 (5 bases). Germline V gene lookup returns CDR1 KGHSH and CDR2 LQKENI. V was cut by 3 bases and J by 3 bases, with 6 bases left in between. The CDR3 loop spans 12 amino acids. The CDR3 loop is CASSPDSYEQYF. CDR3 nucleotide sequence: TGTGCCAGCTCACCCGACAGCTACGAGCAGTACTTC.

This clone was seen just once. The gene calls are TRBV20-1 and TRBJ2-1; 13 nucleotides match TRBD2. The CDR3 spans 14 residues. V trimming: 3 bases; J trimming: 10 bases; junction bases outside the gene matches: 6. The V gene's germline CDR1 is DFQATT and CDR2 SNEGSKA (reference sequence). The CDR3 DNA follows: TGCAGTGCTAGTGGGACTAGCGGGAACTACGAGCAGTTCTTC. Translated, it gives CSASGTSGNYEQFF.

This clone was seen just once. The chain recombines TRBV18 with TRBJ1-4; D perhaps matches TRBD1 (6 bases). Germline V gene lookup returns CDR1 KGHSH and CDR2 LQKENI. This CDR3 is built from 14 residues. The V and J ends lost 6 bases and 6 bases respectively, with 14 bases between them. The CDR3 region is CASSPEGGDEKLFF. The CDR3 nucleotides are TGTGCCAGCTCTCCCGAGGGGGGCGATGAAAAACTGTTTTTT.

The chain links TRBV27 to TRBJ2-2; TRBD1 matches at 9 bases. CDR1 is MNHEY and CDR2 is SMNVEV in the germline V gene (reference sequence). After removal of 7 bases from V and 5 bases from J, the junction contained 5 bases not matched to a gene. The CDR3 contains 14 residues. CDR3 protein: CASTLGTGTGELFF. The DNA for the CDR3 is TGTGCCAGCACCCTAGGGACAGGGACCGGGGAGCTGTTTTTT.

A few counts support this clone. This chain connects TRBV5-4 to TRBJ1-3; TRBD1 agrees at 7 bases. CDR1 is SGHNT, CDR2 YYREEE, per germline (reference sequence). Unmatched junction bases numbered 7, after V lost 3 bases and J lost 4 bases. This CDR3 contains 15 residues. In nucleotides, the CDR3 is TGTGCCAGCAGCTCTTCTTTGGACAGGGGAAACACCATATATTTT. This codes for CASSSSLDRGNTIYF. Drawing the rest from reference TRBV5-4 and TRBJ1-3, the complete variable domain is ETGVTQSPTHLIKTRGQQVTLRCSSQSGHNTVSWYQQALGQGPQFIFQYYREEENGRGNFPPRFSGLQFPNYSSELNVNALELDDSALYLCASSSSLDRGNTIYFGEGSWLTVV.

This chain connects TRBV4-2 to TRBJ2-1, with TRBD2 as a possible D gene (6 bases). Germline V gene data show CDR1 as LGHNA and CDR2 as YNFKEQ. There are 17 residues in the CDR3. The V gene lost 0 bases and the J gene lost 7 bases, with 19 bases spanning the gap. For the CDR3, the DNA is TGTGCCAGCAGCCAAGATAGGCAGCGGGCCGGCAGGAATGAGCAGTTCTTC. Protein: CASSQDRQRAGRNEQFF.

This chain links TRBV14 with TRBJ2-1; TRBD2 matches 11 bases. The CDR3 has 17 residues. Germline V gene lookup returns CDR1 SGHDN and CDR2 FVKESK. The V and J ends lost 3 bases and 6 bases, in that order; junction bases with no gene match: 10. The CDR3 here is CASSQSLAGGPINEQFF. CDR3 bases: TGTGCCAGCAGCCAGTCCTTAGCGGGGGGGCCGATCAATGAGCAGTTCTTC.

V usage is TRBV18 and J usage is TRBJ2-7; possibly TRBD1 or TRBD2 for D (6 bases each). The CDR3 covers 14 residues. CDR1 is KGHSH and CDR2 is LQKENI in the germline V gene. V lost 2 bases and J lost 3, with 11 bases in between. This CDR3 reads CASSPRGDGYEQYF. CDR3 in DNA: TGTGCCAGCTCACCAAGGGGGGATGGCTACGAGCAGTACTTC.

The rearrangement joins TRBV6-5 to TRBJ1-5; D is perhaps TRBD1 (6 bases). CDR1 and CDR2 from the germline V gene are MNHEY and SVGAGI. The CDR3 is made up of 15 amino acids. The V gene lost 6 bases and the J gene lost 0 bases, with 12 bases spanning the gap. The CDR3 DNA follows: TGTGCCAGCAGATCAGGACAGTATAGCAATCAGCCCCAGCATTTT. Encoded protein: CASRSGQYSNQPQHF.

The chain links TRBV18 to TRBJ1-2; 7 nucleotides agree with TRBD1. The CDR3 is made up of 13 amino acids. Unmatched junction bases numbered 7, after V lost 6 bases and J lost 6 bases. Looked up from germline, CDR1 is KGHSH and CDR2 is LQKENI. CDR3 amino acids: CASSLGQADGYTF. The CDR3 region has the DNA TGTGCCAGCTCCCTCGGACAGGCGGATGGCTACACCTTC.

The J gene is TRBJ2-1, the V gene TRBV11-2; 8 bases map to TRBD2. CDR1 and CDR2 (germline): SGHAT, FQNNGV. Unmatched junction bases numbered 10, after V lost 1 base and J lost 2 bases. The CDR3 spans 18 residues. The CDR3 sequence is CASSLGVAGTRAYNEQFF. In DNA, the CDR3 is TGTGCCAGCAGCTTAGGGGTGGCCGGGACTAGAGCCTACAATGAGCAGTTCTTC.

The V gene is TRBV5-1, the J gene TRBJ2-3; D might be TRBD2 (5 bases). The CDR3 is 14 residues long. The germline V gene encodes CDR1 SGHRS and CDR2 YFSETQ. Trimming removed 2 bases at V and 3 bases at J, with 10 bases between. DNA of the CDR3: TGCGCCAGCAGCTTATCGGGGTCGACAGATACGCAGTATTTT. Translation: CASSLSGSTDTQYF.

The chain is built from TRBV7-9 and TRBJ1-2; D gene ambiguous. Germline assignment: CDR1 SEHNR and CDR2 FQNEAQ (reference sequence). Trimming stripped 5 bases from V and 0 bases from J, with 10 bases between. The CDR3 runs 14 residues. The CDR3 loop reads CASSVRSTNYGYTF. DNA for the CDR3: TGTGCCAGCAGCGTCCGTTCTACTAACTATGGCTACACCTTC.

V is TRBV5-1 and J is TRBJ2-2; D tentatively reads TRBD1 or TRBD2 (6 bases each). Germline CDR1 and CDR2: SGHRS and YFSETQ. V shed 3 bases and J shed 7 bases, with 13 bases lying between them. The length of the CDR3 is 14 residues. In DNA form, the CDR3 reads TGCGCCAGCAGCTCCGGGGGCCAAGTCGGGGAGCTGTTTTTT. This sequence encodes CASSSGGQVGELFF.

This clone was observed once. The rearrangement links TRBV30 to TRBJ2-5; D gene uncertain. Germline V gene lookup returns CDR1 GTSNPN and CDR2 SVGIG (reference sequence). This CDR3 is built from 10 residues. The V end was cut by 5 bases, the J end by 2 bases, with 3 bases between. CDR3 bases: TGTGCCTGGTCACAAGAGACCCAGTACTTC. Translating it yields CAWSQETQYF.

The chain employs TRBV25-1 and TRBJ1-2; D unresolved. Germline CDR1 reads MGHDK; CDR2 reads SYGVNS. Deletions cut 8 bases from V and 1 base from J, with 11 bases between. The CDR3 contains 13 residues. The CDR3 coding sequence is TGTGCCAGCGGTACGACGGATAACTATGGCTACACCTTC. Amino acid sequence: CASGTTDNYGYTF.

The chain carries TRBV5-6 and TRBJ1-5; tentative D call: TRBD1 (5 bases). This CDR3 has 15 amino acids. Germline CDR1 reads SGHDT; CDR2 reads YYEEEE. V dropped 4 bases and J dropped 0 bases, with 11 bases sitting between them. The DNA for the CDR3 is TGTGCCAGCAGCCCTTACGACAGTAGCAATCAGCCCCAGCATTTT. Encoded protein: CASSPYDSSNQPQHF.

The chain has TRBV4-1 and TRBJ2-5; 10 nucleotides align to TRBD2. CDR1 and CDR2 from the germline V gene are MGHRA and YSYEKL. The V gene end was trimmed by 0 bases and the J gene end by 6 bases; junction bases not matched to a gene: 10. This CDR3 is built from 17 residues. CDR3 sequence reads: CASSQDSSGLALKTQYF. The CDR3 bases are TGCGCCAGCAGCCAAGATTCGTCGGGACTAGCGTTAAAGACCCAGTACTTC.

The chain carries TRBV10-1 and TRBJ1-1, with a tentative D call TRBD1 (6 bases). There are 14 residues in the CDR3. The V gene's germline CDR1 is WNHNN and CDR2 SYGVQD (reference sequence). Trimming pared 0 bases from V and 10 bases from J, leaving 15 bases between. CDR3 DNA: TGCGCCAGCAGTGAGTCGAGTACAGGGCGGGCAGCTTTCTTT. Amino acids: CASSESSTGRAAFF.